The 8 T cell receptor beta chains in this list originate from one sample, sequenced in a study of tissue T cells after allogeneic stem cell transplantation. Produced via immunoSEQ multiplex PCR; TCRdb's table is partial and in-frame only. The data contain 1,500 to 2,000 clones, approximately 53% of them singletons. The sample's time point: mouse harvest day 14 after allogeneic transplant. The graft held 10^6 splenic CD5+ T cells and 10^7 T-cell-depleted bone marrow cells. The specimen was blood. These receptors all stem from a female BALB/c mouse given C57BL/6 T cells with graft-versus-host disease after an allogeneic hematopoietic cell transplant.

This clone rates as large. The genes are named according to mouse. The CDR3 end is not reached by the read, which stops 1 residue before it; the germline J gene fills it in. The chain employs TRBV29 and TRBJ1-1, with 7 bases aligning to TRBD1. Germline-derived CDR1 and CDR2 are MSHET and SYDVDS. The V segment lost 7 bases and the J segment 4 bases; nucleotides outside the gene matches: 3. This CDR3 comprises 12 residues. CDR3 sequence: CASNTGATEVFF. The part of the CDR3 DNA that was read is TGTGCTAGCAACACAGGGGCCACAGAAGTCTTC.

This clone is termed large. Genes here carry mouse names. The CDR3 goes on 1 residue after the read ends, and that part is filled in from the germline J gene. The sample contains more than one DNA sequence encoding this CDR3. The chain links TRBV2 to TRBJ2-2; a possible D gene is TRBD1 (6 bases). Germline V gene data show CDR1 as LGHNA and CDR2 as YSYQKL. CDR3 length: 14 residues. V was shortened by 3 bases and J by 1 base, with 6 bases between the two germline ends. The CDR3 reads CASSQGQNTGQLYF. Partial CDR3 DNA: TGTGCCAGCAGCCAGGGACAAAACACCGGGCAGCTCTAC.

This clone has more than one count but fewer than ten. Here the gene names and germline are mouse. The read ends 1 residue shy of where the CDR3 ends; the end is completed using the germline J gene. The genes are TRBV13-2 and TRBJ2-7; no clear D gene. The V gene's germline CDR1 is NNHNN and CDR2 SYGAGS (reference sequence). Deletions cut 0 bases from V and 9 bases from J, with 10 bases between. CDR3 length equals 12 residues. The CDR3 bases that were read are TGTGCCAGCGGTGATGCGGGCCGAATACAGTAC. It specifies CASGDAGRIQY. The whole CDR3 is CASGDAGRIQYF.

In its sample, this clone was seen a few times. Gene names and germline match the mouse. The observed sequence ends 1 residue before the CDR3 terminus, with the missing tail filled in from the germline J gene. The chain combines TRBV16 with TRBJ2-7; 8 bases are shared with TRBD2. After removal of 4 bases from V and 6 bases from J, the junction contained 2 bases not matched to a gene. Germline-derived CDR1 and CDR2 are SGHSA and FRNQAP. CDR3 length: 12 residues. The CDR3 loop reads CASSSWGVEQYF. The sequenced CDR3 bases are TGTGCAAGCAGCTCCTGGGGGGTTGAACAGTAC.

Of note for this clone: A far larger clone lies a single base away; this is likely a read error. Genes and germline come from the mouse. Sequencing ends 1 residue short of the CDR3 end; the germline J gene provides the rest. V usage is TRBV29 and J usage is TRBJ1-5, with TRBD1 as a possible D gene (6 bases). The CDR3 totals 15 residues. Germline CDR1 MSHET, CDR2 SYDVDS. The V end lost 5 bases, the J end lost 3 bases, and 14 bases lay between the germline ends. CDR3 DNA, as far as it was read: TGTGCTAGCAGTACCGGGACATATACCAACCAGGCTCCGCTT. This gives the protein CASSTGTYTNQAPL. The full CDR3 reads CASSTGTYTNQAPLF.

In regard to this clone: Genes here carry mouse names. The missing CDR3 end, 1 residue past where the read stops, is filled in from the germline J gene. The chain carries TRBV16 and TRBJ1-4; D not certain. The V and J ends lost 0 bases and 3 bases respectively, with 5 bases between them. This CDR3 is 14 amino acids long. The germline V gene encodes CDR1 SGHSA and CDR2 FRNQAP. CDR3 DNA (partial): TGTGCAAGCAGCTTAGATCCAGCCAACGAAAGATTATTT. The encoded protein is CASSLDPANERLF. From start to end, the CDR3 is CASSLDPANERLFF.

Concerning this clone: Mouse germline and gene names are used. The read ends 1 residue shy of where the CDR3 ends; the end is completed using the germline J gene. V is TRBV12-2 and J is TRBJ2-1; TRBD1 agrees at 10 bases. Germline values: CDR1 SGHLS, CDR2 HYDKME. This CDR3 contains 13 residues. J was trimmed by 7 bases and V by 4 bases; bases with no gene match: 3. The sequenced part of the CDR3 DNA is TGTGCCAGCTCGCCGACAGGGGGCGCTGAGCAGTTC. Its translation is CASSPTGGAEQF. The full CDR3 reads CASSPTGGAEQFF.

This clone was counted only a few times. Germline and genes here are mouse. Read data end 1 residue before the CDR3 end; the end is taken from the germline J gene. The chain combines TRBV12-2 with TRBJ2-4, with 10 positions matching TRBD2. Germline V lookup: CDR1 SGHLS, CDR2 HYDKME. CDR3 size: 15 residues. Unmatched junction bases numbered 1, after V lost 0 bases and J lost 2 bases. The part of the CDR3 DNA that was read is TGTGCCAGCTCTCTCGGACTGGGGGTTCAAAACACCTTGTAC. Translating gives CASSLGLGVQNTLY. The entire CDR3 protein reads CASSLGLGVQNTLYF.